This T cell receptor beta chain comes out of a study of T cells after yellow fever vaccination. In the study overall: Preparing low-cell-number fractions relied on SMART-Seq v4 Ultra Low Input.

TCRdb itself ran the 5' RACE reads through MiXCR, one entry per CDR3 protein. The sample shows a few hundred thousand distinct CDR3 sequences, under 20% of them seen only once. This clonotype was observed a handful of times. Its antigen is not identified. Study-level points and caveats: There was a possibility that FACS-sorted repertoires contained abundant clonotypes contaminating from the bulk population.

The sample in question was PBMCs, obtained before the yellow fever booster vaccination. The clonotype was recovered from a man between 18 and 35 years old who received the YFV17D yellow fever vaccine.

CDR3 DNA: TGTGCCAGCAGCTTGGGACAGGGCGAGCAGTTCTTC. The encoded protein is CASSLGQGEQFF. The rearrangement links TRBV5-6 to TRBJ2-1; 7 bases are a match to TRBD1. The germline gives CDR1 SGHDT, CDR2 YYEEEE. V gave up 0 bases and J gave up 10 bases; unmatched junction bases: 1. The CDR3 is made up of 12 amino acids.